This T cell receptor (beta chain) was captured by sequencing in a study of T cell changes during pregnancy in multiple sclerosis (dated by TCRdb to about 2019). A note on the overall study: The study examined how the T cell repertoire changed over the course of pregnancy in women with multiple sclerosis.

CDR3 length: 13 amino acids, cysteine to phenylalanine. Just CDR3 DNA is preserved here, 39 bases in frame from base 1. Trimming removed 6 bases from V and 0 bases from J, leaving 10 bases between the germline ends. CDR1 SGDLS and CDR2 YYNGEE are derived from the germline V gene. A note on this clone: Its antigen has not been determined. Base-call qualities are not available, and no considerably larger clone is one nucleotide away.

Library construction relied on the immunoSEQ multiplex PCR assay. The immuneACCESS repertoire file appears here via TCRdb, limited to in-frame rearrangements. These files lack a portion of the clones; in checked studies, under half of the deficit traces to unresolved V genes, and the cause of the others is not known. In all, the sample holds around 38,000 clones, and about 92% of those were seen once. The ten largest clones take up more than 5% of the sample. This specimen was CD8+ T cells from peripheral blood mononuclear cells, taken in the third trimester of pregnancy. This sequence uses TRBV9 and TRBJ2-7, and the D gene may be TRBD1, 6 bases matching. This clonotype was sampled from a female donor with multiple sclerosis, enrolled in a pregnancy study. The CDR3 is CASMHRASYEQYF. The nucleotide sequence reads as follows: TGTGCCAGCATGCACAGGGCCTCCTACGAGCAGTACTTC.